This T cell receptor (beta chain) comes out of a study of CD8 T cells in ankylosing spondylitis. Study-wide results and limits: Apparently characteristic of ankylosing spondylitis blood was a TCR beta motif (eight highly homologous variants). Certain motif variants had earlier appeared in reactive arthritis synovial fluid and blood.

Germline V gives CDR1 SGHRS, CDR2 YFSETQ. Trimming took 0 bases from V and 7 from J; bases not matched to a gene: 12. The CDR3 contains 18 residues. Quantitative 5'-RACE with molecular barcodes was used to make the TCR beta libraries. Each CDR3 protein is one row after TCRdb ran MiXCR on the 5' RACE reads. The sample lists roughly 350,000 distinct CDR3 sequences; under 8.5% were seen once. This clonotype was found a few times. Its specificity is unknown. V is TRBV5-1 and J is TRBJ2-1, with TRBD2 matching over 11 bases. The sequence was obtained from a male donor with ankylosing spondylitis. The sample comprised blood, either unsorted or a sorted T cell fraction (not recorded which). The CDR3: CASSLALAGGRRRNEQFF. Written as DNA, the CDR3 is TGCGCCAGCAGCTTGGCTCTAGCGGGAGGCCGTCGTAGGAATGAGCAGTTCTTC. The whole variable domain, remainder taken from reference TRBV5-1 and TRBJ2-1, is KAGVTQTPRYLIKTRGQQVTLSCSPISGHRSVSWYQQTPGQGLQFLFEYFSETQRNKGNFPGRFSGRQFSNSRSEMNVSTLELGDSALYLCASSLALAGGRRRNEQFFGPGTRLTVL.